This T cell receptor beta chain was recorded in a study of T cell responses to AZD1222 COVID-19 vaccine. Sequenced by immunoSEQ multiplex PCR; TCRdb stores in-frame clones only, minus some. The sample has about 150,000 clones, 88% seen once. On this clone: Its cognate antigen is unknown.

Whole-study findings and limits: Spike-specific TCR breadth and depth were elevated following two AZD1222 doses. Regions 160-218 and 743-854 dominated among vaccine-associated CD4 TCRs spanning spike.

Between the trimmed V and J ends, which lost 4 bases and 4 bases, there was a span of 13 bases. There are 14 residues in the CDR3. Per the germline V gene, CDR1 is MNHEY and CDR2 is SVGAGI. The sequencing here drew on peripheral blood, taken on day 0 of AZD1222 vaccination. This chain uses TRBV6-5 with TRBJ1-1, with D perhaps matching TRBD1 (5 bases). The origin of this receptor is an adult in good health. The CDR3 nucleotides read TGTGCCAGCAGTTTCCGGGACGCTTCCACTGAAGCTTTCTTT. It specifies CASSFRDASTEAFF.